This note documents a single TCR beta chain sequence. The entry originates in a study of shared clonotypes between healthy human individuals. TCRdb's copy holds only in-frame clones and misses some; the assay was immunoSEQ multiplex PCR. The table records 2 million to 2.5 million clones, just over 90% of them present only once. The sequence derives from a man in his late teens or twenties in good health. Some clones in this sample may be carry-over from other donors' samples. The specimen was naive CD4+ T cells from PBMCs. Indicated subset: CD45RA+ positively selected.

The CDR3 here is CASSLNRDGGNTIYF. The CDR3 DNA sequence: TGCGCCAGCAGCTTGAACCGGGACGGTGGAAACACCATATATTTT. This chain links TRBV4-1 with TRBJ1-3; a possible D gene is TRBD1 (5 bases). This CDR3 has 15 residues. Looked up from germline, CDR1 is MGHRA and CDR2 is YSYEKL. V was clipped by 5 bases and J by 3 bases, with 14 bases between them.